This T cell receptor beta chain appears in the sequencing data of a study of beta chain features in type 1 diabetes. Overall study: Across all samples, 100 million to 130 million sorted cells were examined.

Investigators reverse transcribed all isolated RNA, so they sequenced expressed TCRB transcripts. The average read count of naive, central memory and regulatory T cell samples was about 3.3 million. Sequencing used immunoSEQ multiplex PCR; TCRdb keeps in-frame clones, though not all of them. The sample carries about 260,000 clones, about a fifth recorded once. Study results and limitations: Moderate but significant shortening of TCRB CDR3s was recorded in all four CD4+ subsets from Type 1 diabetes patients.

Purities over 95% were achieved in all sorted populations. Germline V gene sequence: CDR1 MNHEY, CDR2 SMNVEV (reference sequence). Trimming shortened V by 4 bases and J by 8 bases, and 14 bases separated the two germline ends. The CDR3 contains 13 residues. In its sample, this clone was seen a few times. Its antigen is not identified. The sample consisted of naive CD4+ T cells from blood. The J gene is TRBJ1-2, the V gene TRBV27, with no clear D. The source of this sequence is a woman aged 35 to 49 with type 1 diabetes. The CDR3 DNA reads as TGTGCCAGCAGTTCCACGACCCTGGGCGGCTACACCTTC. Translating gives CASSSTTLGGYTF.